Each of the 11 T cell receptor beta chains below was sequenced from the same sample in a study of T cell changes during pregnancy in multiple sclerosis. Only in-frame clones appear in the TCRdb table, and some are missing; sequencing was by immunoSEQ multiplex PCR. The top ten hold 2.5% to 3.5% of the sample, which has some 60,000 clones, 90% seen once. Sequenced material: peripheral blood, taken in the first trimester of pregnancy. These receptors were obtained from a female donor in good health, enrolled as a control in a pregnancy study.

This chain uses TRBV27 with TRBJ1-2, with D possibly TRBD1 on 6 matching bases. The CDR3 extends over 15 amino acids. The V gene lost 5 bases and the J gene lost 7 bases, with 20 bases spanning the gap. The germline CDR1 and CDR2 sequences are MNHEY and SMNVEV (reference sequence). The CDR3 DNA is TGTGCCAGCAGTACCTTACCTGGGGGGGCCGGTGGCTACACCTTC. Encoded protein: CASSTLPGGAGGYTF.

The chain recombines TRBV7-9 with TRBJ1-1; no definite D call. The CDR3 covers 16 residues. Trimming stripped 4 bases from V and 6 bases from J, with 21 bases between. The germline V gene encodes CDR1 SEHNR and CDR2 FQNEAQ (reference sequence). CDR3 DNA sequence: TGTGCCAGCAGCTCCACCTATTGGCAGGAATCCTCTGAAGCTTTCTTT. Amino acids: CASSSTYWQESSEAFF. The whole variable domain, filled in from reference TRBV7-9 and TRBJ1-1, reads DTGVSQNPRHKITKRGQNVTFRCDPISEHNRLYWYRQTLGQGPEFLTYFQNEAQLEKSRLLSDRFSAERPKGSFSTLEIQRTEQGDSAMYLCASSSTYWQESSEAFFGQGTRLTVV.

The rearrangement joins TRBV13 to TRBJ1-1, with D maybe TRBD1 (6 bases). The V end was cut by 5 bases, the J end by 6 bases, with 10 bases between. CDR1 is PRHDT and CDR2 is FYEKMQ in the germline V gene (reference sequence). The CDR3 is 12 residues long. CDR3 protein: CASSTRGPEAFF. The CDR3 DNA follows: TGTGCCAGCAGCACCAGGGGTCCTGAAGCTTTCTTT.

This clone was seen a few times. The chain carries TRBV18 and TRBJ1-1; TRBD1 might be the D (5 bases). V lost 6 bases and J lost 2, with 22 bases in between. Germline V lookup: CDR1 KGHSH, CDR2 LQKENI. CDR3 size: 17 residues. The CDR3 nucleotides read TGTGCCAGCTCGCGGGACGGGGGTATGGGGAGAAACACTGAAGCTTTCTTT. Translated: CASSRDGGMGRNTEAFF.

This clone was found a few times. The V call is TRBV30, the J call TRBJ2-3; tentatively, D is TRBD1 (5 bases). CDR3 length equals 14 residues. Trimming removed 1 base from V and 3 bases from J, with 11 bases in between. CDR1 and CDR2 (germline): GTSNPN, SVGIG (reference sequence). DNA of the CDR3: TGTGCCTGGAGTGGGGGCATAGGTACAGATACGCAGTATTTT. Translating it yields CAWSGGIGTDTQYF.

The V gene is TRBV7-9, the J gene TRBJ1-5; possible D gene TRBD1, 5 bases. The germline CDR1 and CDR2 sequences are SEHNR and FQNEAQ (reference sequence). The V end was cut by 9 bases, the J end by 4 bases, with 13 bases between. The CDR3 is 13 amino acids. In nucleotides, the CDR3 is TGTGCCAGTAGTGGGGGGGGAAATCAGCCCCAGCATTTT. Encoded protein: CASSGGGNQPQHF.

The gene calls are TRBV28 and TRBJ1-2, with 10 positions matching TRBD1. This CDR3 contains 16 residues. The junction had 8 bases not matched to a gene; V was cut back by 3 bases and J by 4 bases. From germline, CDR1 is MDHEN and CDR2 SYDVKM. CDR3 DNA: TGTGCCAGCAGTTTCTTGGTAGGGACAGGGGCCTATGGCTACACCTTC. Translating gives CASSFLVGTGAYGYTF.

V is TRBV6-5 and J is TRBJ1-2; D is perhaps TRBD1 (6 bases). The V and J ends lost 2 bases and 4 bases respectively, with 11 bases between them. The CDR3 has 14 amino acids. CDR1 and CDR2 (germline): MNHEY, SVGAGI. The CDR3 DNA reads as TGTGCCAGCAGTTACGCCGGACAGCTCTATGGCTACACCTTC. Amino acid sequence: CASSYAGQLYGYTF.

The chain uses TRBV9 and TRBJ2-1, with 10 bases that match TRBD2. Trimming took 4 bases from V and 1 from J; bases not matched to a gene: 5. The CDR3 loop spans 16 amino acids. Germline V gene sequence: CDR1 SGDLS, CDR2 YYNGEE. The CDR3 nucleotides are TGTGCCAGCAGCCGCAGCGGGGGGGCTTCCTACAATGAGCAGTTCTTC. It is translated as CASSRSGGASYNEQFF.

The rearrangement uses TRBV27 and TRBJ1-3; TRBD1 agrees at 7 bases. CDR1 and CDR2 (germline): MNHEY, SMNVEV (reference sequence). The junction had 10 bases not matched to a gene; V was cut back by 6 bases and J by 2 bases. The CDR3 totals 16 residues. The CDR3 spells CASRARQGSAGNTIYF. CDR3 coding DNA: TGTGCCAGCAGGGCGCGACAGGGTTCGGCTGGAAACACCATATATTTT.

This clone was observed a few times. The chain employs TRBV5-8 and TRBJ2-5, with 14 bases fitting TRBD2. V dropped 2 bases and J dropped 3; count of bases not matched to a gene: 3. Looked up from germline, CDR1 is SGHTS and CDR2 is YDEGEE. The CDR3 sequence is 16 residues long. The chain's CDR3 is CASSLGTSGREETQYF. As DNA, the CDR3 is TGTGCCAGCAGCTTAGGGACTAGCGGGAGAGAAGAGACCCAGTACTTC.